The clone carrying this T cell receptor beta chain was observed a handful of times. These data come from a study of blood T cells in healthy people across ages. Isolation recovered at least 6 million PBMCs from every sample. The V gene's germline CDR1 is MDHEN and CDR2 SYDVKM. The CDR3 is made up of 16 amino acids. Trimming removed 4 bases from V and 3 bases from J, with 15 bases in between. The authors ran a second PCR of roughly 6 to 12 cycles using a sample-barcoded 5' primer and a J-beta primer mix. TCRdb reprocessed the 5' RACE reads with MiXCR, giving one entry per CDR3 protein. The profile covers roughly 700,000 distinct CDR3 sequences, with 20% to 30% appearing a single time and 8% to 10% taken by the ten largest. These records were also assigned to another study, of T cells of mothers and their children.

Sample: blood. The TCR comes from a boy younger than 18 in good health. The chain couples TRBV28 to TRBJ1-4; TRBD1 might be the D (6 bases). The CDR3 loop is CASSWSRTAANEKLFF. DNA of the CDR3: TGTGCCAGCAGTTGGTCGCGGACAGCGGCTAATGAAAAACTGTTTTTT.